Detailed here is one TCR beta chain. Its antigen is unknown. Qualities for individual bases were not recorded, and no much larger clone is one base off. The time point label on this specimen signifies: tumor resected at nephrectomy. The treatment or condition label of this sample denotes: 15 Gy SBRT to primary tumor, nephrectomy 4 weeks later. The samples were drawn from a clinical trial, where primary renal cell carcinomas were treated with 15 Gy of stereotactic body radiation therapy and then removed by nephrectomy 4 weeks afterward. All patients had renal cell carcinoma with clear cell pathology. Tumors were mechanically dissociated, digested with collagenase/hyaluronidase at 37 °C, processed in gentleMACS C tubes, and stored in liquid nitrogen. Genomic DNA for TCR sequencing was prepared using the QIAamp DNA Blood Mini Kit (Qiagen). Samples were included in the analyses only if all quality control checks were passed.

Following the manufacturer's recommendations, the immunoSEQ kit was used to generate TCR beta libraries from genomic DNA. To prepare the libraries, a first multiplex PCR with proprietary primers was run, followed by a second PCR that added unique barcodes, and a bead cleanup was done after each round. A positive control reaction and a negative control reaction, both provided in the kit, were run with every batch of samples. The final libraries underwent checking on an Agilent 4200 TapeStation D1000 ScreenTape, volumetric pooling, and quantification by qPCR. Sequencing was performed on an Illumina NextSeq500 with a MidOutput 150-cycle cartridge, and 156 Read1 and 15 Index1 cycles were run with kit custom primers. The pooled library was loaded at roughly 1 pM, with a roughly 22% PhiX control spiked in. In the original analysis: Vendor-processed data were analyzed in R, with a clonotype defined as all T cells sharing the same CDR3 nucleotide sequence. For clone abundance analyses, frequencies were normalized to the 10,000 most abundant clones per sample. Public T cell clones, which averaged fewer than five per sample, were excluded before analysis. Dominant motifs were analyzed with ImmunoMap using the PAM10 matrix, a gap penalty of 30, and a homology threshold of 0.3, and motifs with a cumulative frequency of at least 0.01 were considered dominant. Tumor-enriched and baseline blood-enriched clonotypes were defined by at least a 32-fold difference in abundance between compartments. Tumor-blood repertoire similarity was measured with the Baroni-Urbani and Buser coefficient, and groups were compared using two-tailed Wilcoxon tests in R. TCRdb's version of the immuneACCESS table is confined to in-frame rearrangements and falls short of the full clone set. An unresolved V gene accounts for under half of the shortfall where checked; the remainder is of unknown origin. V, J and clone size were drawn from that table, and D and trimming were deduced from the DNA. This sample has about 16,000 clones in its table, and roughly 50% of those were observed once. The ten largest account for under 50% of the sample.

In the germline V gene, CDR1 corresponds to ENHRY and CDR2 to SYGVKD. Trimming takes 2 bases from V and 2 bases from J, and the germline ends sit 16 bases apart. From its cysteine to its phenylalanine, the CDR3 spans 17 amino acids. Only the CDR3 DNA is retained, 51 bases long and in frame from the first base. The sample originates from a study of radiation and T cells in renal cell carcinoma (dated by TCRdb to the early 2020s). About the full investigation: In total, approximately 51 samples, comprising around 26 tumors and roughly 27 peripheral blood samples, were subjected to TCR beta sequencing. A total of 3.5 million to 4.5 million unique CDR3 nucleotide sequences, encoding more than 2 million unique CDR3 amino acid sequences, were found across all 50 or so samples. The paper's findings and limits, for the study overall: Irradiated tumors showed higher TCR clonality than controls, with the top 100 clonotypes averaging about 54% of the repertoire versus approximately 43% in nephrectomy-only tumors. Effects of radiation dose or scheduling on the TCR repertoire could not be addressed with the single-armed trial design. Intratumoral heterogeneity went uncaptured because the only tumor material available was small regions of 0.85 to 1 g. Because pretreatment tumor biopsies were not available, the baseline intratumoral presence of clonotypes could not be determined. In blood, the top tumor clonotypes increased between baseline and 2 weeks post-radiation and then shrank by 4 weeks, which suggests that tumor-resident clones expanded only transiently. Irradiated tumors contained more dominant CDR3 motifs, and these motifs occupied a larger share of the repertoire than in control tumors.

The receptor comes from a woman aged 55-70 years with renal cell carcinoma. The rearranged segments are TRBV10-3 and TRBJ2-1, with the D call tentatively TRBD1 or TRBD2, each fitting 6 bases. Sequencing was performed on tumor tissue, taken from a patient whose treatment included radiotherapy and nephrectomy. The CDR3 amino acid sequence is: CAISENMSGATYNEQFF. The base sequence is TGTGCCATCAGTGAGAATATGTCGGGGGCCACCTACAATGAGCAGTTCTTC.